This T cell receptor (beta chain) was retrieved from a study of T cell responses to AZD1222 COVID-19 vaccine. Study as a whole: Second-dose recipients at about 4 or about 12 weeks were treated as one pooled group.

V shed 2 bases, J shed 0 bases, and the junction held 2 bases outside the gene matches. This CDR3 spans 15 amino acids. CDR1 and CDR2 (germline): SGHRS, YFSETQ. The repertoire was sequenced with immunoSEQ multiplex PCR; TCRdb's copy has only in-frame clones and lacks some. The sample carries 150,000 or so clones, roughly nine tenths recorded once. The TCR comes from an adult in good health. This sample comprised peripheral blood, obtained on day 0 of AZD1222 vaccination. The rearrangement links TRBV5-1 to TRBJ1-3; the match to TRBD1 covers 7 bases. The CDR3: CASSLNRGSGNTIYF. The CDR3 region has the DNA TGCGCCAGCAGCTTAAACAGGGGCTCTGGAAACACCATATATTTT.